Listed here are 14 T cell receptor beta chains from one sample, sequenced in a study of Graves' ophthalmopathy and Graves' hyperthyroidism. RNA transcripts were the source from which TCR beta CDR3 regions were amplified. HTBI-primed RT-PCR formed the first round, and a multiplex PCR formed the second. TCRdb re-derived calls from the multiplex PCR reads in MiXCR, one entry per CDR3 protein. The sample records under 200,000 distinct CDR3 sequences, under 40% being singletons. The sequenced material came from peripheral blood. All receptors derive from a woman aged 40-49 years with Graves' ophthalmopathy.

The rearrangement joins TRBV27 to TRBJ2-2; TRBD1 or TRBD2 may be the D gene (5 bases each). CDR3 length: 16 amino acids. The germline V and J ends were trimmed by 3 bases and 3 bases, with 14 bases remaining between them. Germline V gives CDR1 MNHEY, CDR2 SMNVEV (reference sequence). This CDR3 is CASSFSSGPDTGELFF. In DNA, the CDR3 is TGTGCCAGCAGTTTCTCGTCGGGGCCGGACACCGGGGAGCTGTTTTTT.

The chain links TRBV12-5 to TRBJ1-1, with D perhaps matching TRBD1 (6 bases). The germline gives CDR1 LGHNT, CDR2 FRNRAP. V lost 7 bases and J lost 0, with 36 bases in between. The CDR3 sequence is 22 residues long. This CDR3 reads CASAYTISPNRERQYLNTEAFF. CDR3 nucleotides: TGTGCTAGTGCCTACACCATCTCCCCCAACAGGGAACGACAGTACCTGAACACTGAAGCTTTCTTT.

The chain has TRBV29-1 and TRBJ2-7, with D perhaps TRBD2 (7 bases). This CDR3 region has 13 residues. V lost 3 bases, J lost 4 bases, and 13 bases lay in between. Germline assignment: CDR1 SQVTM and CDR2 ANQGSEA. CDR3 bases: TGCAGCGTTGAGGGGGGGCTGGGTTACGAGCAGTACTTC. Its protein is CSVEGGLGYEQYF.

This clonotype was counted between two and nine times. V and J are TRBV6-1 and TRBJ1-6, with 7 bases fitting TRBD1. CDR1 and CDR2 from the germline V gene are MNHNS and SASEGT. J was trimmed by 9 bases and V by 4 bases; bases with no gene match: 6. This CDR3 region has 14 residues. Here the CDR3 reads CASSGRQGRSPLHF. The CDR3 nucleotides read TGTGCCAGCAGTGGCAGACAGGGTCGTTCACCCCTCCACTTT.

This rearrangement joins TRBV28 to TRBJ1-3, with D possibly matching TRBD1 (6 bases). Trimming removed 7 bases at V and 6 bases at J, with 16 bases between. Per the germline V gene, CDR1 is MDHEN and CDR2 is SYDVKM. CDR3 length equals 14 residues. This CDR3 is CASIWGGGSNTIYF. The CDR3, as DNA: TGTGCCAGCATCTGGGGAGGGGGTTCAAACACCATATATTTT.

This clonotype was detected ten times or more. The chain employs TRBV29-1 and TRBJ1-4; 8 nucleotides agree with TRBD1. V lost 6 bases to trimming and J lost 7 bases; unmatched junction nucleotides: 7. From germline, CDR1 is SQVTM and CDR2 ANQGSEA. This CDR3 spans 13 amino acids. The CDR3 DNA is TGCAGCGTCACCGACAGGGGAATTGAAAAACTGTTTTTT. It encodes CSVTDRGIEKLFF.

This clonotype was seen many times. The junction differs from germline at one of its ends, possibly a read error. V and J are TRBV7-7 and TRBJ2-5; the D gene is possibly TRBD2 (6 bases). Germline lookup yields CDR1 SSHAT and CDR2 FNYEAQ (reference sequence). The CDR3 loop spans 14 amino acids. CDR3 in amino acids: CASSFYPGEETQYF. As DNA, the CDR3 is TGTGCTAGCAGCTTTTATCCGGGGGAAGAGACCCAGTACTTC.

The table lists this clonotype with many counts. This sequence joins TRBV2 and TRBJ1-1, with D possibly matching TRBD1 (5 bases). V was pared by 2 bases and J by 2 bases, with 12 bases between. Germline V gives CDR1 SNHLY, CDR2 FYNNEI. This CDR3 spans 15 amino acids. The CDR3 DNA is TGTGCCAGCAGTGAATCGGGCGGGGGTAACACTGAAGCTTTCTTT. Translating it yields CASSESGGGNTEAFF. Using reference TRBV2 and TRBJ1-1 for the parts outside the CDR3, the full variable domain is EPEVTQTPSHQVTQMGQEVILRCVPISNHLYFYWYRQILGQKVEFLVSFYNNEISEKSEIFDDQFSVERPDGSNFTLKIRSTKLEDSAMYFCASSESGGGNTEAFFGQGTRLTVV.

The rearrangement uses TRBV7-8 and TRBJ2-5; the D gene is possibly TRBD1 (7 bases). Germline V gives CDR1 SGHVS, CDR2 FQNEAQ. CDR3 length equals 14 residues. Trimming pared 5 bases from V and 5 bases from J, leaving 15 bases between. CDR3 DNA: TGTGCCAGCAGCCATTCACAGGGGAGGGAGACCCAGTACTTC. Protein sequence: CASSHSQGRETQYF.

Here the CDR3 DNA reads TGTGCCAGCAGCCCGCTAGGCTGGGGGCGAACTGAAGCTTTCTTT. Its translation: CASSPLGWGRTEAFF. V gene TRBV7-2 combines with J gene TRBJ1-1; TRBD1 is a possible D gene (6 bases). In germline, CDR1 is SGHTA, CDR2 FQGNSA. The CDR3 length is 15 residues. V lost 5 bases and J lost 5, with 18 bases in between.

The chain uses TRBV6-1 and TRBJ1-5; 8 nucleotides match TRBD1. The CDR3 is 14 amino acids. Germline CDR1 and CDR2: MNHNS and SASEGT. Losses at the gene ends were 6 bases for V and 4 bases for J; bases not matched to a gene: 5. In DNA, the CDR3 is TGTGCCAGCAGAGCCGGGACAGGAAATCAGCCCCAGCATTTT. Residues: CASRAGTGNQPQHF.

This clonotype was counted many times. The chain links TRBV11-1 to TRBJ1-5; perhaps TRBD1 as D (5 bases). V lost 4 bases and J lost 6, with 10 bases in between. Germline V gene sequence: CDR1 SGHAT, CDR2 FQDESV (reference sequence). The CDR3 contains 13 residues. CDR3 protein: CASSSGGAQPQHF. The CDR3 DNA is TGTGCCAGCAGCTCTGGGGGTGCTCAGCCCCAGCATTTT.

The chain uses TRBV20-1 and TRBJ2-5, with TRBD2 matching 12 bases. CDR3 length: 17 amino acids. Per germline, CDR1 DFQATT and CDR2 SNEGSKA (reference sequence). V was pared by 5 bases and J by 2 bases, with 12 bases of the junction left unmatched. The CDR3 DNA sequence: TGCAGTGCTTTTTCGCCACTAGCGGGAGGTGCACAAGAGACCCAGTACTTC. It encodes CSAFSPLAGGAQETQYF.

This clonotype was counted only a few times. This chain uses TRBV9 with TRBJ2-5, with 9 nucleotides matching TRBD1. The germline V gene encodes CDR1 SGDLS and CDR2 YYNGEE. The CDR3 totals 14 residues. The J segment lost 4 bases and the V segment lost 4 bases, leaving 5 bases of the junction unmatched. DNA for the CDR3: TGTGCCAGCAGCACAGGGGGCTGGGGAGAGACCCAGTACTTC. Amino acids: CASSTGGWGETQYF.